Reported below is one T cell receptor (beta chain). Original processing notes: Reference gene primers were amplified, and this amplification served to estimate nucleated cell counts. Repertoires were generated with immunoSEQ multiplex PCR, while TCRdb's copy carries only in-frame clones and drops some. For V, J and clone size, that table is used; D and trimming come from the DNA. This table has more than 250,000 clones, around nine tenths appearing once. These data come from a study of blood T cell repertoires in COVID-19. The wider study: Spain, Italy and the United States supplied samples that represented acute and convalescent COVID-19.

The V end lost 5 bases, the J end lost 6 bases, and 14 bases lay between the germline ends. The germline gives CDR1 LNHDA, CDR2 SQIVND (reference sequence). The CDR3 is 13 amino acids. Participants were aged about 18 to 89 years, lived in about two dozen US areas, and enrolled virtually. Sequenced material: PBMCs or T cells enriched from blood (not recorded which). The chain joins TRBV19 to TRBJ2-7, with D possibly TRBD1 on 5 matching bases. This receptor was taken from a woman younger than 35 who had recovered from COVID-19. The CDR3 DNA reads as TGTGCCAGTAGTGATCCTCCGACAGTCGAGCAGTACTTC. It codes for CASSDPPTVEQYF.